The TCR beta chain under discussion was sequenced for a study of T-cell reconstitution after alpha-beta-depleted transplantation in children. Researchers prepared the TCRbeta library using unique molecular identifiers, the study reports. TCRdb re-called the PCR reads through MiXCR, storing one row per CDR3 protein. In the table there are roughly 670,000 distinct CDR3 sequences, over 10% of which are singletons. J was trimmed by 2 bases and V by 6 bases; bases with no gene match: 5. The CDR3 is made up of 15 amino acids. This clonotype was detected many times. Its antigen is unidentified. Study-wide results and caveats: Reported findings indicate that, about two months after transplant, alpha-beta T cells came from several hundred expanded clones, which were derived from non-depleted graft cells. Newly made T cells mostly supplied T-cell counts and diversity one year after transplant. The study traced high day-60 TCRbeta diversity in some patients to surviving recipient T cells and thymic progenitors.

Sequenced here: PBMCs, sampled before TCRalphabeta/CD19-depleted stem cell transplant. This receptor was obtained from a girl aged 2 to 10 with congenital amegakaryocytic thrombocytopenia, due to receive a stem cell transplant. The genes are TRBV12-3 or TRBV12-4 and TRBJ2-1; 9 nucleotides agree with TRBD1. This CDR3 is CASSPTGGTYNEQFF. The CDR3 DNA is TGTGCCAGCAGCCCGACAGGGGGAACCTACAATGAGCAGTTCTTC.